This entry describes one T cell receptor beta chain. Those who participated ranged in age from roughly 18 to 89 years and resided in about two dozen US areas. In the source study's methods: Amplification of reference gene primers provided the estimated nucleated cell counts. The data were produced by immunoSEQ multiplex PCR, yet TCRdb's version contains in-frame clones alone and is incomplete. V and J calls and clone size come straight from that table; D and trimming were deduced from the DNA. The sample comprises 150,000 to 200,000 clones, 76% of which are singletons, and about a sixth rests with the top ten. The sample comes from a study of blood T cell repertoires in COVID-19. The CDR3 has 14 amino acids. V lost 2 bases and J 4 bases, leaving 11 bases between the germline ends. CDR1 KGHSH and CDR2 LQKENI come from the germline V gene.

The rearrangement uses TRBV18 and TRBJ1-1; no definite D call. Sequencing used PBMCs or T cells enriched from blood (not recorded which). This clonotype originated in a woman in her fifties or sixties with acute COVID-19. The CDR3: CASSPGSLTTEAFF. The CDR3 DNA reads as TGTGCCAGCTCACCAGGGAGTCTAACCACTGAAGCTTTCTTT.